Listed below are T cell receptor beta chains from one sample, sequenced in a study of cytomegalovirus exposure and HLA in healthy donors. Here immunoSEQ multiplex PCR was the method, and the copy in TCRdb shows in-frame clones only, minus some. The sample has 65,000 to 85,000 clones, 78% seen once. Sequenced material: PBMCs. These receptors were taken from a woman between 35 and 50 years old in good health and CMV-seropositive. CDR3s include the opening cysteine and the closing phenylalanine or tryptophan. Fields, in order: J gene, D gene, clone size, V gene, CDR3 protein, CDR3 DNA. A D gene is named only where the DNA matches it firmly. Expanded clones get a size class; other rows say once, few or many, or leave the size out.

TRBJ2-1 TRBD2 medium-sized TRBV6-4 CASSDFQSSGADEQFF TGTGCCAGCAGTGACTTTCAGAGTAGCGGGGCTGATGAGCAGTTCTTC
TRBJ2-1 TRBD1 NA TRBV7-2 CASSSGQGASYNEQFF TGTGCCAGCAGCTCGGGACAGGGGGCGTCCTACAATGAGCAGTTCTTC
TRBJ2-1 NA NA TRBV7-9 CSSSGTLPGTYNEQFF TGTTCCAGCAGCGGAACCCTCCCCGGGACCTACAATGAGCAGTTCTTC
TRBJ2-1 TRBD2 NA TRBV7-2 CASSDLFGGGSYNEQFF TGTGCCAGCAGCGACCTGTTTGGCGGGGGATCCTACAATGAGCAGTTCTTC
TRBJ1-3 NA NA TRBV18 CASSPPSVYSGNTIYF TGTGCCAGCTCACCACCATCCGTCTACTCTGGAAACACCATATATTTT
TRBJ2-3 NA few TRBV7-2 CASSLARGTDTQYF TGTGCCAGCAGCTTAGCGAGGGGCACAGATACGCAGTATTTT
TRBJ2-3 NA NA TRBV9 CASSPPGRGGTDTQYF TGTGCCAGCAGCCCGCCTGGGCGGGGAGGCACAGATACGCAGTATTTT
TRBJ2-2 TRBD1 NA TRBV11-2 CATTQGQGNTGELFF TGTGCCACCACGCAGGGACAGGGAAACACCGGGGAGCTGTTTTTT
TRBJ2-2 NA NA TRBV9 CASSPINSGQTGELFF TGTGCCAGCAGCCCGATAAACTCAGGGCAGACCGGGGAGCTGTTTTTT
TRBJ2-7 TRBD1 few TRBV4-2 CASSAGTGDYYEQYF TGTGCCAGCAGCGCCGGGACAGGTGATTACTACGAGCAGTACTTC
TRBJ2-7 NA NA TRBV28 CASSYSLEQYF TGTGCCAGCAGTTACTCACTTGAGCAGTACTTC
TRBJ1-2 NA NA TRBV5-1 CASRGLLAYGYTF TGCGCCAGCAGGGGCCTTTTGGCCTATGGCTACACCTTC
TRBJ2-6 TRBD1 once TRBV4-1 CASSLQGASSSGANVLTF TGCGCCAGCAGCCTACAGGGGGCATCGAGCTCTGGGGCCAACGTCCTGACTTTC
TRBJ1-4 NA NA TRBV6-5 CASRPGLSVYEKLFF TGTGCCAGCAGACCGGGACTAAGCGTTTATGAAAAACTGTTTTTT
TRBJ2-7 NA NA TRBV4-2 CASSQEAYRDYEQYF TGTGCCAGCAGCCAAGAAGCGTACAGGGATTACGAGCAGTACTTC
TRBJ2-2 NA NA TRBV5-1 CASSFRVSGELFF TGCGCCAGCAGCTTCAGGGTCTCCGGGGAGCTGTTTTTT
TRBJ2-5 TRBD2 NA TRBV6-1 CASSDYLAGGLGETQYF TGTGCCAGCAGTGATTACTTAGCGGGGGGGCTAGGAGAGACCCAGTACTTC
TRBJ1-6 TRBD1 NA TRBV19 CASSSQTGRPPLHF TGTGCCAGTAGTAGTCAGACAGGGAGGCCACCCCTCCACTTT
TRBJ2-1 TRBD2 NA TRBV5-4 CASSLAGGEEQFF TGTGCCAGCAGCTTGGCGGGAGGAGAGGAGCAGTTCTTC
TRBJ1-5 TRBD1 NA TRBV5-3 CARSSRTGASNQPQHF TGTGCCAGAAGTTCGAGGACAGGGGCTAGCAATCAGCCCCAGCATTTT
TRBJ2-7 NA NA TRBV5-6 CASSSTGRYEQYF TGTGCCAGCAGCTCAACAGGTCGCTACGAGCAGTACTTC
TRBJ2-5 TRBD1 NA TRBV6-1 CASSTSDRDEEQYF TGTGCCAGCAGTACATCGGACAGGGATGAGGAGCAGTACTTC
TRBJ2-3 NA once TRBV29-1 CSVEGRSSTDTQYF TGCAGCGTTGAAGGCAGGTCTAGCACAGATACGCAGTATTTT
TRBJ1-6 TRBD1 NA TRBV6-4 CASSSGGAYSPLHF TGTGCCAGCAGTTCAGGGGGCGCGTATTCACCCCTCCACTTT
TRBJ2-7 NA NA TRBV6-5 CASQRGTYEQYF TGTGCCAGCCAACGGGGGACCTACGAGCAGTACTTC
TRBJ2-5 TRBD1 NA TRBV15 CATSRDRGGTETQYF TGTGCCACCAGCAGAGATAGAGGGGGCACTGAGACCCAGTACTTC
TRBJ1-6 NA NA TRBV5-4 CASSTGGGLRNSPLHF TGTGCCAGCAGCACGGGGGGGGGACTTCGGAATTCACCCCTCCACTTT
TRBJ2-1 TRBD2 NA TRBV5-4 CASSLANWLAGDNEQFF TGTGCCAGCAGCTTGGCCAATTGGCTAGCGGGGGACAATGAGCAGTTCTTC
TRBJ2-3 TRBD2 few TRBV2 CASSDGLAGGKGQYF TGTGCCAGCAGTGACGGACTAGCGGGGGGGAAGGGGCAGTATTTT
TRBJ1-1 NA NA TRBV7-9 CASSPHAGTPNTEAFF TGTGCCAGCAGCCCCCACGCCGGGACACCCAACACTGAAGCTTTCTTT
TRBJ2-2 TRBD1 NA TRBV10-3 CAISGGQAGGTGELFF TGTGCCATCAGTGGGGGACAGGCGGGCGGTACCGGGGAGCTGTTTTTT
TRBJ1-6 NA few TRBV7-2 CASSLQGWDSPLHF TGTGCCAGCAGCTTACAGGGGTGGGATTCACCCCTCCACTTT
TRBJ1-1 NA NA TRBV6-1 CALVYTEAFF TGTGCCCTTGTCTACACTGAAGCTTTCTTT